This TCR beta chain appears in the sequencing data of a study of blood T cell repertoires in COVID-19. Overall study context: Sources were T cells, B-cell-depleted T cells, or PBMCs; the material itself was cDNA or gDNA.

Original methodology: Nucleated cell number was recorded as an estimate derived from reference gene primer amplification. Some clones are missing from TCRdb's copy, which holds only in-frame ones; the method was immunoSEQ multiplex PCR. For V, J and clone size, that table is used; D and trimming come from the DNA. The sample includes 150,000 or so clones, around 79% of them seen just once. Between the trimmed V and J ends, which lost 0 bases and 5 bases, there was a span of 11 bases. CDR1 and CDR2 (germline): SGHNT, YYREEE (reference sequence). The CDR3 is 14 residues long. Seattle's enrolled individuals joined amid active infection and were then monitored longitudinally. A few counts support this clone.

The sequencing sample was made of peripheral blood. The V call is TRBV5-4, the J call TRBJ1-2; a weak D match, TRBD1 (6 bases). The TCR originated in an older woman with COVID-19, enrolled during active disease. The CDR3 DNA follows: TGTGCCAGCAGCTTGGGACAGGCGACATATGGCTACACCTTC. It is translated as CASSLGQATYGYTF.